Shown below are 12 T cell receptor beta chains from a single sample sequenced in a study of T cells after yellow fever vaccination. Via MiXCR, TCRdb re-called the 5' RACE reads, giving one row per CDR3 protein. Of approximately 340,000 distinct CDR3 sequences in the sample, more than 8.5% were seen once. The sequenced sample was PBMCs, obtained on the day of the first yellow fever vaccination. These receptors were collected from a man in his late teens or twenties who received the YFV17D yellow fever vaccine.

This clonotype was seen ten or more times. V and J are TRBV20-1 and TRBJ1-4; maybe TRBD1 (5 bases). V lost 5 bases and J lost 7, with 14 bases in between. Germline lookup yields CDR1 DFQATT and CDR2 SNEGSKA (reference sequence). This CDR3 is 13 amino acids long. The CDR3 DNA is TGCAGTGCTCACCGGGACGGCCTTGAAAAACTGTTTTTT. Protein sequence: CSAHRDGLEKLFF.

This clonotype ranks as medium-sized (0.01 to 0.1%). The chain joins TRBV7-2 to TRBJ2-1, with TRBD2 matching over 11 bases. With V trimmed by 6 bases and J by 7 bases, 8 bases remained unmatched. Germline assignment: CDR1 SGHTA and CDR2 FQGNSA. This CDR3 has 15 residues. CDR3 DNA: TGTGCCAGCAGTTTCGGACTAGCGGGTGGGAATGAGCAGTTCTTC. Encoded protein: CASSFGLAGGNEQFF.

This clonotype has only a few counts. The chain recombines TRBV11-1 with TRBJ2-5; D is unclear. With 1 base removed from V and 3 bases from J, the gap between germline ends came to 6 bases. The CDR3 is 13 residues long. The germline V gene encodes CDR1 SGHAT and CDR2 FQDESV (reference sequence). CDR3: CASSLGTKETQYF. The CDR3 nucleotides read TGTGCCAGCAGCTTAGGGACCAAAGAGACCCAGTACTTC.

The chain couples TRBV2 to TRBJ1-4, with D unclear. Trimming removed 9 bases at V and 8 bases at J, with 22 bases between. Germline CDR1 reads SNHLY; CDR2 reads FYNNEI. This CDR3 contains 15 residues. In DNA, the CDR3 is TGTGCCAGGGGAGGGAGATCCTCGAAGGCAGAAAAACTGTTTTTT. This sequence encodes CARGGRSSKAEKLFF.

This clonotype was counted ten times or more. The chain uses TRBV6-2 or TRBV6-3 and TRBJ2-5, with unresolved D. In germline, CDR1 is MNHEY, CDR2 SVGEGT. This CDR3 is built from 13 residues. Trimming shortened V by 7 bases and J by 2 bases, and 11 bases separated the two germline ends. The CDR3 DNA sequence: TGTGCCAGCACGTTCAGAAAGCAAGAGACCCAGTACTTC. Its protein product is CASTFRKQETQYF.

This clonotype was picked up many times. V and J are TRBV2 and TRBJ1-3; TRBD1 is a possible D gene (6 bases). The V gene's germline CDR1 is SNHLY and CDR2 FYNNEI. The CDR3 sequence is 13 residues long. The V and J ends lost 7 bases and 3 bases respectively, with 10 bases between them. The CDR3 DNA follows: TGTGCCAGCAAGGGGGTTTATGGAAACACCATATATTTT. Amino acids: CASKGVYGNTIYF.

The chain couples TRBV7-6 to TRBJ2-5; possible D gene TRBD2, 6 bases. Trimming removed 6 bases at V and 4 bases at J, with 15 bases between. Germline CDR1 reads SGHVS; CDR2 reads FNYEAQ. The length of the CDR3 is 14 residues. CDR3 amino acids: CASRSVRGRETQYF. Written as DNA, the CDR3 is TGTGCCAGCAGGTCTGTTCGGGGGAGAGAGACCCAGTACTTC.

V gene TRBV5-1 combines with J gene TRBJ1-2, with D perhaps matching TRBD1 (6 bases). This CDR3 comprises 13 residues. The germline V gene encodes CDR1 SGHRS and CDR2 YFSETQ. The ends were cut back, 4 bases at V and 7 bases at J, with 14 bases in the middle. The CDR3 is CASSPLSQGGYTF. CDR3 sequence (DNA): TGCGCCAGCAGCCCCCTTTCACAGGGTGGCTACACCTTC.

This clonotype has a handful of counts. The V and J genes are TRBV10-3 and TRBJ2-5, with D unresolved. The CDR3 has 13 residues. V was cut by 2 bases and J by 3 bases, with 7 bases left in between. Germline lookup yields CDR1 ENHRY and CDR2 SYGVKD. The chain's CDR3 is CAISERREETQYF. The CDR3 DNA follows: TGTGCCATCAGTGAGAGGCGAGAAGAGACCCAGTACTTC.

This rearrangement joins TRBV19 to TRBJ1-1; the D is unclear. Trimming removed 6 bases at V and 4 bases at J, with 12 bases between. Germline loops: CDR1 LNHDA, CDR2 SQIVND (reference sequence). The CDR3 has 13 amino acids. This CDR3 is CASRRALGTEAFF. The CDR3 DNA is TGTGCCAGTAGGCGGGCTCTGGGCACTGAAGCTTTCTTT.

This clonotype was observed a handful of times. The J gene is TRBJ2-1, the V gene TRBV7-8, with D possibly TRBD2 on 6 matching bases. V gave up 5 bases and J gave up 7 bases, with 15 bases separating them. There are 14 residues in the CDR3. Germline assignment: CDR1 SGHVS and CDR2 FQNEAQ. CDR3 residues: CASSPLVEGNEQFF. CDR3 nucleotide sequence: TGTGCCAGCAGCCCCCTGGTGGAGGGAAATGAGCAGTTCTTC.

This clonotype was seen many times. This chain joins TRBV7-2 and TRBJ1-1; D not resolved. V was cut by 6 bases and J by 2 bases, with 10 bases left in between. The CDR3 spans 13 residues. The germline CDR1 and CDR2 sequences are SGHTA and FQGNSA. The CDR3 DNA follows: TGTGCCAGCAGTTCGCAGCCAAACACTGAAGCTTTCTTT. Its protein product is CASSSQPNTEAFF.